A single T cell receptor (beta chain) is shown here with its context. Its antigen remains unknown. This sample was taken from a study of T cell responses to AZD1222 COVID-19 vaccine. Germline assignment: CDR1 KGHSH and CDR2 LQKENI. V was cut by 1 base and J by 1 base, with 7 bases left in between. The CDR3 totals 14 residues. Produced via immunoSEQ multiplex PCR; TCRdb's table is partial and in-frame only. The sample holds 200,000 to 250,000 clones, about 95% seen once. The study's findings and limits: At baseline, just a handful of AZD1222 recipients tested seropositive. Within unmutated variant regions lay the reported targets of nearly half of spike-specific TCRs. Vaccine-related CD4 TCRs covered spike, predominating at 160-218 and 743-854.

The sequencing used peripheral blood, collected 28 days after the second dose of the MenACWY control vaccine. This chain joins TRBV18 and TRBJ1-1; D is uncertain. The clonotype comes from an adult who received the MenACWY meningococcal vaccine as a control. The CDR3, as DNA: TGTGCCAGCTCACCACGGACGGAGAACACTGAAGCTTTCTTT. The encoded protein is CASSPRTENTEAFF.